A selection of T cell receptor beta chains follows, all from one sample in a study of T cells after yellow fever vaccination. TCRdb independently ran MiXCR on the 5' RACE reads; one entry per CDR3 protein. The sample contains 550,000 or so distinct CDR3 sequences, roughly 21% of which appear only once. The specimen was PBMCs, collected 15 days after the yellow fever booster vaccination. The origin of the receptors is a man aged 30 to 39 who received the YFV17D yellow fever vaccine. CDR3s include the opening cysteine and the closing phenylalanine or tryptophan. Fields, in order: V gene, J gene, D gene, clone size, CDR3 DNA, CDR3 protein. The D gene is left open where the match is weak. Clone size, where shown, is once, few, many, or a class for clones that have expanded.

>TRBV5-1|TRBJ2-2|TRBD2|few
TGCGCCACCTCAGTTTTAGCGGGAGACCTGAACACCGGGGAGCTGTTTTTT
CATSVLAGDLNTGELFF
>TRBV7-2|TRBJ2-1|NA|NA
TGTGCCAGCAGCTTAGTTCTGGGGCTCAATGAGCAGTTCTTC
CASSLVLGLNEQFF
>TRBV6-5|TRBJ2-2|TRBD2|NA
TGTGCCAGCAGTTACCCCCGTAAAGCGGGAGGGAACACCGGGGAGCTGTTTTTT
CASSYPRKAGGNTGELFF
>TRBV7-9|TRBJ1-1|NA|NA
TGTGCCAGCAGCGGGGCGACCACTGAAGCTTTCTTT
CASSGATTEAFF
>TRBV27|TRBJ2-7|NA|few
TGTGCCAGCACGCCGGGACCGATCCCCGAGCAGTACTTC
CASTPGPIPEQYF
>TRBV5-5|TRBJ2-4|NA|NA
TGTGCCAGCAGCTTGGAAGGAGGACTAGCCAAAAACATTCAGTACTTC
CASSLEGGLAKNIQYF
>TRBV7-4|TRBJ2-7|TRBD1|few
TGTGCCAGCAGCTTCAATACAGGGGCCTACGAGCAGTACTTC
CASSFNTGAYEQYF
>TRBV7-8|TRBJ2-7|TRBD1|NA
TGTGCCAGCAGCTTAGACAGGGGCCGAGACGAGCAGTACTTC
CASSLDRGRDEQYF
>TRBV7-6|TRBJ1-6|NA|many
TGTGCCAGCAGCTACGAGACAGGCGATAATTCACCCCTCCACTTT
CASSYETGDNSPLHF
>TRBV5-1|TRBJ2-5|NA|few
TGCGCCAGCAGCTTGGCCACGTCTAGCAGGGGAGAGACCCAGTACTTC
CASSLATSSRGETQYF
>TRBV4-2|TRBJ2-2|TRBD1|NA
TGTGCCAGCAGCCAAGAGCGGTCCAGGGACAGGGGGCAGGGCGGGGAGCTGTTTTTT
CASSQERSRDRGQGGELFF
>TRBV27|TRBJ2-7|TRBD2|NA
TGTGCCAGCAGTTTAAAGTCCGGGGGGTTTACCTACGAGCAGTACTTC
CASSLKSGGFTYEQYF
>TRBV11-2|TRBJ2-6|NA|NA
TGTGCCAGCAGCTTTAGGACAAATACTCGTTCTGGGGCCAACGTCCTGACTTTC
CASSFRTNTRSGANVLTF